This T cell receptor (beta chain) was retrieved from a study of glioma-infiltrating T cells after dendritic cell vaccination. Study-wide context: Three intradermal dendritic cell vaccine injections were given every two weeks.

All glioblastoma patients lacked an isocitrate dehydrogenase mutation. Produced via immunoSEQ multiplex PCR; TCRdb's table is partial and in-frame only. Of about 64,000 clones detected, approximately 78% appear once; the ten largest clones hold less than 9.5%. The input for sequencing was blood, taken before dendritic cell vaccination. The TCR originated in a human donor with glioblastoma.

CDR3 sequence: CASSTALGAMNTEAFF. In DNA form, the CDR3 reads TGCGCCAGCAGTACGGCGTTGGGGGCAATGAACACTGAAGCTTTCTTT. This rearrangement joins TRBV5-1 to TRBJ1-1; D is perhaps TRBD1 (6 bases). There are 16 residues in the CDR3. Trimming took 5 bases from V and 0 from J, leaving 17 bases between them. Germline V gene lookup returns CDR1 SGHRS and CDR2 YFSETQ. The full variable domain, in which reference TRBV5-1 and TRBJ1-1 provide the parts outside the CDR3, is KAGVTQTPRYLIKTRGQQVTLSCSPISGHRSVSWYQQTPGQGLQFLFEYFSETQRNKGNFPGRFSGRQFSNSRSEMNVSTLELGDSALYLCASSTALGAMNTEAFFGQGTRLTVV.